A single sample is the source of the 14 T cell receptor beta chains below, sequenced in a study of blood T cell repertoires in COVID-19. Measured with immunoSEQ multiplex PCR; TCRdb has only the in-frame clones, and not every one. The sample has 150,000 to 200,000 clones, approximately 87% seen once; the top ten hold roughly an eighth. Material: peripheral blood. These receptors were obtained from a woman in her 70s with COVID-19, enrolled during active disease.

This clone was seen a few times. This chain uses TRBV7-9 with TRBJ2-7, with TRBD1 matching 7 bases. The CDR3 is 13 residues long. Germline trimming cut 0 bases from V and 6 bases from J; bases unmatched to any gene: 2. The germline V gene has CDR1 SEHNR and CDR2 FQNEAQ (reference sequence). CDR3 DNA: TGTGCCAGCAGCTTAGCCGCAGGGGGCGAGCAGTACTTC. Its translation: CASSLAAGGEQYF.

The chain couples TRBV28 to TRBJ2-7; 9 bases fit TRBD2. Germline CDR1 and CDR2: MDHEN and SYDVKM. J was trimmed by 0 bases and V by 6 bases; bases with no gene match: 6. The CDR3 length is 15 residues. DNA of the CDR3: TGTGCCAGCAGGGGGAGCGGGGGGAGCTCCTACGAGCAGTACTTC. Residues: CASRGSGGSSYEQYF. Supplemented by reference TRBV28 and TRBJ2-7, the full variable domain reads DVKVTQSSRYLVKRTGEKVFLECVQDMDHENMFWYRQDPGLGLRLIYFSYDVKMKEKGDIPEGYSVSREKKERFSLILESASTNQTSMYLCASRGSGGSSYEQYFGPGTRLTVT.

CDR3 in amino acids: CASSPTGDNQPQHF. The CDR3 region has the DNA TGTGCCAGCAGTCCGACAGGGGATAATCAGCCCCAGCATTTT. This sequence joins TRBV3-1 (or the pseudogene TRBV3-2) and TRBJ1-5, with 8 bases that match TRBD1. Germline-derived CDR1 and CDR2 are LGHDT and YNNKEL (reference sequence). V lost 6 bases, J lost 4 bases, and 5 bases stayed unmatched. This CDR3 has 14 residues.

The chain carries TRBV10-3 and TRBJ1-6, with D possibly matching TRBD1 (6 bases). Germline V gene sequence: CDR1 ENHRY, CDR2 SYGVKD. V was shortened by 8 bases and J by 5 bases, with 13 bases between the two germline ends. The CDR3 has 14 amino acids. The DNA for the CDR3 is TGTGCCATCGGCGGGCAGGGGCATAATTCACCCCTCCACTTT. It specifies CAIGGQGHNSPLHF.

This chain links TRBV19 with TRBJ2-2, with D uncertain. CDR3 length: 14 residues. From germline, CDR1 is LNHDA and CDR2 SQIVND (reference sequence). With 7 bases removed from V and 4 bases from J, the gap between germline ends came to 13 bases. CDR3 sequence reads: CASILGSGTGELFF. The CDR3 DNA follows: TGTGCCAGTATCCTCGGTTCGGGCACCGGGGAGCTGTTTTTT.

The V gene is TRBV4-2, the J gene TRBJ1-5; D is undetermined. Trimming took 0 bases from V and 2 from J, leaving 5 bases between them. The CDR3 covers 14 residues. Germline V gives CDR1 LGHNA, CDR2 YNFKEQ. CDR3 protein: CASSQDIGNQPQHF. The DNA of the CDR3 is TGTGCCAGCAGCCAAGACATTGGCAATCAGCCCCAGCATTTT.

The chain recombines TRBV3-1 (or the pseudogene TRBV3-2) with TRBJ1-5; D call uncertain. The V end was cut by 1 base, the J end by 4 bases, with 11 bases between. This CDR3 is built from 15 residues. Germline CDR1 reads LGHDT; CDR2 reads YNNKEL (reference sequence). The DNA of the CDR3 is TGTGCCAGCAGCCAAGTTTTCCAGGAAAATCAGCCCCAGCATTTT. It translates to CASSQVFQENQPQHF.

This rearrangement joins TRBV28 to TRBJ1-5; TRBD1 is a possible D gene (6 bases). The germline V and J ends were trimmed by 3 bases and 4 bases, with 19 bases remaining between them. The CDR3 spans 17 residues. Germline loops: CDR1 MDHEN, CDR2 SYDVKM. CDR3 protein: CASSFLREGGGNQPQHF. CDR3 in DNA: TGTGCCAGCAGTTTCTTGAGGGAAGGGGGAGGGAATCAGCCCCAGCATTTT. The entire variable domain, with the rest obtained from reference TRBV28 and TRBJ1-5, is as follows: DVKVTQSSRYLVKRTGEKVFLECVQDMDHENMFWYRQDPGLGLRLIYFSYDVKMKEKGDIPEGYSVSREKKERFSLILESASTNQTSMYLCASSFLREGGGNQPQHFGDGTRLSIL.

The V and J genes are TRBV28 and TRBJ1-1; perhaps TRBD1 as D (6 bases). Germline V gives CDR1 MDHEN, CDR2 SYDVKM. The CDR3 runs 16 residues. The ends were cut back, 1 base at V and 4 bases at J, with 16 bases in the middle. This chain's CDR3 is CASSLSGGGRGTEAFF. The CDR3 nucleotides read TGTGCCAGCAGTTTATCGGGGGGCGGACGGGGCACTGAAGCTTTCTTT.

This rearrangement joins TRBV18 to TRBJ1-4, with TRBD1 identical over 7 bases. The V gene end was trimmed by 2 bases and the J gene end by 0 bases; junction bases not matched to a gene: 6. The CDR3 is 17 amino acids. Germline V lookup: CDR1 KGHSH, CDR2 LQKENI. CDR3 amino acids: CASSPFDRDATNEKLFF. CDR3 in DNA: TGTGCCAGCTCACCATTTGACAGGGATGCAACTAATGAAAAACTGTTTTTT.

The chain has TRBV10-3 and TRBJ2-7; 10 bases align to TRBD1. The germline V gene has CDR1 ENHRY and CDR2 SYGVKD. The CDR3 length is 15 residues. The junction had 8 bases not matched to a gene; V was cut back by 6 bases and J by 3 bases. CDR3 coding DNA: TGTGCCATCAGCTCGGTGACAGGGGGCAACTACGAGCAGTACTTC. Residues: CAISSVTGGNYEQYF.

This sequence joins TRBV29-1 and TRBJ1-2; TRBD1 is a possible D gene (6 bases). Germline V CDR1 and CDR2: SQVTM, ANQGSEA. V lost 0 bases to trimming and J lost 4 bases, with 12 bases between them. The CDR3 loop spans 14 amino acids. CDR3: CSVEDGTGLYGYTF. The CDR3 DNA sequence: TGCAGCGTTGAAGACGGAACAGGGCTCTATGGCTACACCTTC.

This sequence joins TRBV5-1 and TRBJ1-4, with D unresolved. Germline CDR1 SGHRS, CDR2 YFSETQ. The CDR3 loop spans 14 amino acids. Trimming took off 0 bases at V and 5 bases at J, with 8 bases between the two ends. CDR3 nucleotides: TGCGCCAGCAGCTTGGTCGGGAAAAATGAAAAACTGTTTTTT. Amino acid sequence: CASSLVGKNEKLFF.

The CDR3 sequence is CASKTTVLTYEQYF. CDR3 in DNA: TGTGCCAGCAAAACAACAGTATTGACCTACGAGCAGTACTTC. The V call is TRBV28, the J call TRBJ2-7; D remains unclear. The germline CDR1 and CDR2 sequences are MDHEN and SYDVKM. The V gene lost 7 bases and the J gene lost 2 bases, with 15 bases spanning the gap. This CDR3 has 14 amino acids.